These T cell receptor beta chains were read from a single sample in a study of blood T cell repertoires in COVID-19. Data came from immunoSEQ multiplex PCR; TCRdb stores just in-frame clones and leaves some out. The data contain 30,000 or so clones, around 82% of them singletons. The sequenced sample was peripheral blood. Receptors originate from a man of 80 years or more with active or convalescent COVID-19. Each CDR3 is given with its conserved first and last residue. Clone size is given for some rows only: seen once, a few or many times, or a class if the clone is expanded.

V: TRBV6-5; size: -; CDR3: CASSYESPYGYTF
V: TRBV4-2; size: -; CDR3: CASSQDLAAAGTQYF
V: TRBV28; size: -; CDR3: CASSNRGLRNQPQHF
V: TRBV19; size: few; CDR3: CASSPLGIGAYNEQFF
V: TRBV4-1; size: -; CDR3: CASSQEWGQRYQPQHF
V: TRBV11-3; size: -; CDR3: CASSFGSYEQYF
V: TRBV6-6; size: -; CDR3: CASSRGQGIYGYTF
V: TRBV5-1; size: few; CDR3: CASSSRDRSYEQYF
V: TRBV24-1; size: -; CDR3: CATSDLGDRGNDEQFF
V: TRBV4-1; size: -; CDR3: CASSPGQGPSYEQYF
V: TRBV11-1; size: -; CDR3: CASSPARIGVSYEQYF
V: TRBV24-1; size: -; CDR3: CATSEGGLAGDEQYF
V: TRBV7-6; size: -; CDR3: CASSNLPGLAGVETQYF
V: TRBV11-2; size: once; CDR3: CASSLARGGSNEQFF
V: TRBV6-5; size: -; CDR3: CASSFREDTEAFF
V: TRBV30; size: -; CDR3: CACAKGVQETQYF
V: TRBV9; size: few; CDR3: CASSSDRANQPQHF
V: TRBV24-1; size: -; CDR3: CATSDPQGSYGYTF
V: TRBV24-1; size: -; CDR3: CAIQGNQETQYF
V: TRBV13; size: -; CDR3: CASSPPGLAGSPYEQYF
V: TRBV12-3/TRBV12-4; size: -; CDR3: CASNYNYNEQFF
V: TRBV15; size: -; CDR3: CATRLGSGNTIYF
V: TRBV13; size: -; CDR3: CASSFFGRAGELFF
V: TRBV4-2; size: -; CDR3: CASSHERGKAKNIQYF
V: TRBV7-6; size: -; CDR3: CASSSHWDRGRGEQYF
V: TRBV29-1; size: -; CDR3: CSVEVDGGVYNEQFF
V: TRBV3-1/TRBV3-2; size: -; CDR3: CASRRGGEQYF
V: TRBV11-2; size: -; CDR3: CASILPGRNTEAFF
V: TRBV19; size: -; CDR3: CASSRQRVANTEAFF
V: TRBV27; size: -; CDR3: CASSVGMNSNQPQHF
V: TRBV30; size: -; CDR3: CAWSAGLLSYEQYF
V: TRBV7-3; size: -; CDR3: CASSLTPASGAFQETQYF
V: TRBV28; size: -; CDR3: CASSLTGTGVFSNQPQHF
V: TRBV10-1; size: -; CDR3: CASRPSSGEGNEQFF
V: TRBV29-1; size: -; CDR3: CSIEGDRSGRYGYTF
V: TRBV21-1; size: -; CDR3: CASSKRGGTNEKLFF
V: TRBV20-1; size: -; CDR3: CSASGGLAGGYEQFF
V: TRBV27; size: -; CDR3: CASSSTGALGSYNSPLHF
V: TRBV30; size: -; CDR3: CARKETGTYEQYF
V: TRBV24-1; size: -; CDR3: CATSEPGLGNTIYF
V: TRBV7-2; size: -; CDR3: CASSQTGGRVYNEQFF
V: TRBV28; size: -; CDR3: CASSQGDRAAEQYF
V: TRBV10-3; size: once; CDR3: CAISESTSGELFF
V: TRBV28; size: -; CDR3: CASSLVLRVGAKNIQYF
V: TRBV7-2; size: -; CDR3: CASSDRGSPLHF
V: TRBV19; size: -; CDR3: CASSMGIAGGTINNEQFF
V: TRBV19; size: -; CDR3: CASQGNNQPQHF